This entry features one TCR beta chain sequence. Antigen specificity is unknown. Researchers ran the PCR with 60 Vbeta and 13 Jbeta primers. Data came from immunoSEQ multiplex PCR; TCRdb stores just in-frame clones and leaves some out. The sample holds about 90,000 clones, less than 85% seen once. The data were taken from a study of cytomegalovirus exposure and HLA in healthy donors. Findings and limits, study-wide: Later on, an analysis tied 18,000 or so TCR beta sequences to HLA alleles at 0.05 false discovery rate. Accurate predictions that matched the HLA-A and HLA-B alleles of most subjects were reportedly made from TCR beta sequences. While the bulk of TCR sequences proved rare, some public TCRs turned up in many donors. Reported performance of the classifier showed diagnosis of cytomegalovirus status with high specificity and sensitivity.

The length of the CDR3 is 15 residues. The germline V and J ends were trimmed by 5 bases and 2 bases, with 15 bases remaining between them. Looked up from germline, CDR1 is SEHNR and CDR2 is FQNEAQ (reference sequence). This receptor was obtained from a man in his late teens or twenties in good health and CMV-seronegative. The source material was PBMCs. The chain is built from TRBV7-9 and TRBJ1-1, with D possibly TRBD1 on 6 matching bases. The CDR3 coding sequence is TGTGCCAGCAGCCTCCCAACCGGGACAAACACTGAAGCTTTCTTT. Encoded protein: CASSLPTGTNTEAFF. Based on the CDR3 plus reference TRBV7-9 and TRBJ1-1, the full variable domain is DTGVSQNPRHKITKRGQNVTFRCDPISEHNRLYWYRQTLGQGPEFLTYFQNEAQLEKSRLLSDRFSAERPKGSFSTLEIQRTEQGDSAMYLCASSLPTGTNTEAFFGQGTRLTVV.